This T cell receptor beta chain was identified during a study of T-cell reconstitution after alpha-beta-depleted transplantation in children. CDR1 is DFQATT and CDR2 is SNEGSKA in the germline V gene (reference sequence). This CDR3 has 14 residues. Trimming cost V 0 bases and J 6 bases, with 14 bases left between them. The TCRbeta library was prepared with unique molecular identifiers. TCRdb used MiXCR to reprocess the PCR reads, holding one entry per CDR3 protein. The sample includes some 200,000 distinct CDR3 sequences, approximately 11% of them seen just once. At least ten counts were recorded for this clonotype. Its target is unknown. Findings and limits, study-wide: Diversity and T-cell counts at one year after transplant derived mostly from new T cells. Surviving recipient cells, namely T cells and thymic progenitors, were the source of high day-60 TCRbeta diversity in some patients. Several hundred expanded graft clones reportedly were the source of alpha-beta T cells about two months after transplant.

The sequence was collected from a child younger than two with acute myeloid leukemia, due to receive a stem cell transplant. Sample: PBMCs, taken before TCRalphabeta/CD19-depleted stem cell transplant. The gene calls are TRBV20-1 and TRBJ1-2; D perhaps matches TRBD1 (5 bases). The CDR3 protein is CSARDLGRDDGYTF. CDR3 DNA: TGCAGTGCTAGAGATCTAGGCAGGGATGATGGCTACACCTTC.